This TCR beta chain appears in the sequencing data of a study of tumor-infiltrating lymphocytes in primary liver carcinoma. As to this clonotype: Its antigen is unknown. The conserved final phenylalanine or tryptophan is absent from the CDR3, which likely points to a read error.

TCR beta cDNA came from approximately 540 ng total RNA, primed with a constant-region primer. Modified slightly, ARM-PCR produced TCR beta libraries over three nested multiplex PCR rounds. Investigators reported that the first two PCR rounds, at roughly 10 cycles each, used TRBV1-TRBV30 forward primers with a C-beta reverse primer. TCRdb reprocessed the multiplex PCR reads via MiXCR and lists one record per CDR3 protein. The sample holds more than 45,000 distinct CDR3 sequences, around 77% seen once. Co-extraction of both nucleic acids (RNA and DNA) used 20-30 mg of unsorted bulk tissue. Patients were treatment-naive with chronic HBV infection. Per germline, CDR1 SQVTM and CDR2 ANQGSEA. The CDR3 has 16 residues. General observations from the study: Lesser overlap characterized tumor-adjacent and tumor-blood pairs relative to tumor region pairs.

Sequences were obtained from liver tumor tissue from sampling region 5. Noted subset: tumor region T5, tumor centre. This TCR derives from a man aged 35 to 55 with primary liver carcinoma and hepatitis B virus infection. This chain uses TRBV29-1 with TRBJ2-7; D is perhaps TRBD1 or TRBD2 (5 bases each). The CDR3 DNA reads TGTAGCGCCATGACATCTGGGACCTGCACCCCCTACGAGCAGTACTTA. It translates to CSAMTSGTCTPYEQYL.